A single sample is the source of the 30 T cell receptor beta chains below, sequenced in a study of blood T cell repertoires in COVID-19. Produced via immunoSEQ multiplex PCR; TCRdb's table is partial and in-frame only. The sample comprises over 70,000 clones, roughly 80% of which are singletons, and about 18% rests with the top ten. Sequenced sample: peripheral blood. The receptors were gathered from a man between 70 and 80 years old who had recovered from COVID-19.

The V gene is TRBV7-8, the J gene TRBJ1-1; TRBD1 matches 10 bases. V trimming: 3 bases; J trimming: 6 bases; junction bases outside the gene matches: 4. CDR1 and CDR2 (germline): SGHVS, FQNEAQ. This CDR3 has 14 residues. The CDR3 protein is CASSFRDRGSEAFF. The CDR3 DNA follows: TGTGCCAGCAGCTTCCGGGACAGGGGCTCTGAAGCTTTCTTT.

The chain employs TRBV5-4 and TRBJ1-1; D is unclear. CDR1 and CDR2 (germline): SGHNT, YYREEE (reference sequence). V was cut by 0 bases and J by 11 bases, with 20 bases left in between. This CDR3 region has 15 residues. CDR3 in amino acids: CASSLVSDLSGYAFF. DNA of the CDR3: TGTGCCAGCAGCTTGGTATCCGACCTCTCGGGGTACGCTTTCTTT.

The rearrangement uses TRBV28 and TRBJ1-3, with D maybe TRBD1 (5 bases). Germline CDR1 and CDR2: MDHEN and SYDVKM. CDR3 length: 14 residues. The germline V and J ends were trimmed by 4 bases and 4 bases, with 11 bases remaining between them. The CDR3 here is CASSSGYIGNTIYF. The CDR3 nucleotides are TGTGCCAGCAGTTCAGGGTATATCGGAAACACCATATATTTT.

The V and J genes are TRBV6-5 and TRBJ1-1, with D perhaps matching TRBD1 (6 bases). V was cut by 6 bases and J by 4 bases, with 12 bases left in between. Germline assignment: CDR1 MNHEY and CDR2 SVGAGI. The CDR3 has 13 amino acids. CDR3 DNA: TGTGCCAGCAGCAACAGGGCTGGCACTGAAGCTTTCTTT. Translating gives CASSNRAGTEAFF.

The rearrangement joins TRBV15 to TRBJ1-4; D not certain. Germline loops: CDR1 LNHNV, CDR2 YYDKDF (reference sequence). This CDR3 region has 13 residues. V lost 1 base, J lost 7 bases, and 7 bases lay in between. CDR3 nucleotides: TGTGCCACCAGCAGAGGTGGCCCTGAAAAACTGTTTTTT. This sequence encodes CATSRGGPEKLFF.

This clone came up a few times. The chain couples TRBV29-1 to TRBJ1-2, with 7 bases fitting TRBD1. V lost 1 base to trimming and J lost 4 bases; unmatched junction nucleotides: 6. CDR3 length equals 14 residues. Germline CDR1 is SQVTM and CDR2 is ANQGSEA. The CDR3 sequence: CSVEGGTVVYGYTF. The CDR3 DNA is TGCAGCGTTGAAGGGGGGACAGTGGTCTATGGCTACACCTTC.

CDR3 residues: CATSRDSGNEQFF. Here the CDR3 DNA reads TGTGCCACCAGCAGAGACAGCGGCAATGAGCAGTTCTTC. The chain employs TRBV15 and TRBJ2-1, with D possibly matching TRBD2 (5 bases). This CDR3 is 13 amino acids long. Trimming removed 0 bases at V and 6 bases at J, with 6 bases between. From germline, CDR1 is LNHNV and CDR2 YYDKDF (reference sequence).

By proportion, this clone is medium-sized. V is TRBV12-3 or TRBV12-4 and J is TRBJ1-2; D perhaps matches TRBD1 (5 bases). The V end lost 5 bases, the J end lost 8 bases, and 15 bases lay between the germline ends. This CDR3 contains 13 residues. The DNA of the CDR3 is TGTGCCAGCAGTCTGAGTGATTGGGGCGGCTACACCTTC. It specifies CASSLSDWGGYTF.

The chain employs TRBV6-4 and TRBJ2-6; D might be TRBD1 (5 bases). Germline V gene lookup returns CDR1 MRHNA and CDR2 SNTAGT. The CDR3 length is 16 residues. Trimming took 0 bases from V and 0 from J, leaving 6 bases between them. The CDR3 DNA is TGTGCCAGCAGTGACTCCGGACACTCTGGGGCCAACGTCCTGACTTTC. Its translation: CASSDSGHSGANVLTF.

In nucleotides, the CDR3 is TGTGCCAGCAGCTTAGTTAGGGGGACAGGTTACAATGAGCAGTTCTTC. It codes for CASSLVRGTGYNEQFF. The V and J genes are TRBV11-2 and TRBJ2-1, with 8 bases that match TRBD1. The J segment lost 4 bases and the V segment lost 1 base, leaving 6 bases of the junction unmatched. The germline V gene encodes CDR1 SGHAT and CDR2 FQNNGV. The CDR3 runs 16 residues.

This sequence joins TRBV11-2 and TRBJ2-7; possibly TRBD2 for D (5 bases). Trimming took off 6 bases at V and 3 bases at J, with 15 bases between the two ends. CDR3 length: 14 amino acids. Germline V gives CDR1 SGHAT, CDR2 FQNNGV. CDR3 protein: CASRGIARHYEQYF. The DNA for the CDR3 is TGTGCCAGCAGGGGTATAGCGAGACACTACGAGCAGTACTTC.

V is TRBV2 and J is TRBJ1-5; D not resolved. This CDR3 region has 13 residues. The V end lost 11 bases, the J end lost 6 bases, and 17 bases lay between the germline ends. CDR1 SNHLY and CDR2 FYNNEI come from the germline V gene. CDR3 sequence (DNA): TGTGCCGTTCGGGGTGCAGTTGCTCAGCCCCAGCATTTT. This encodes CAVRGAVAQPQHF. The full variable domain, in which reference TRBV2 and TRBJ1-5 provide the parts outside the CDR3, is EPEVTQTPSHQVTQMGQEVILRCVPISNHLYFYWYRQILGQKVEFLVSFYNNEISEKSEIFDDQFSVERPDGSNFTLKIRSTKLEDSAMYFCAVRGAVAQPQHFGDGTRLSIL.

The chain recombines TRBV19 with TRBJ2-1; the D gene is possibly TRBD1 (6 bases). Trimming removed 3 bases from V and 3 bases from J, with 9 bases in between. CDR3 length: 14 residues. In germline, CDR1 is LNHDA, CDR2 SQIVND (reference sequence). This CDR3 is CASSMGQLYNEQFF. The CDR3 DNA reads TGTGCCAGTAGTATGGGACAACTCTACAATGAGCAGTTCTTC.

This clone was observed once. The CDR3 coding sequence is TGTGCCAGCAGTTATAGTAAAGCAGGGTCGGAAAACATTCAGTACTTC. This encodes CASSYSKAGSENIQYF. The rearrangement uses TRBV6-5 and TRBJ2-4; D may be TRBD1 (5 bases). Germline loops: CDR1 MNHEY, CDR2 SVGAGI. The CDR3 has 16 amino acids. The V end lost 3 bases, the J end lost 5 bases, and 17 bases lay between the germline ends.

V is TRBV7-2 and J is TRBJ2-5; 9 bases line up with TRBD2. The germline V gene encodes CDR1 SGHTA and CDR2 FQGNSA. This CDR3 region has 14 residues. With V trimmed by 7 bases and J by 4 bases, 7 bases remained unmatched. The chain's CDR3 is CASTSIAGVETQYF. CDR3 coding DNA: TGTGCCAGCACCTCAATAGCGGGAGTAGAGACCCAGTACTTC.

The rearrangement links TRBV6-2 or TRBV6-3 to TRBJ1-4; 9 bases fit TRBD1. Germline V gene sequence: CDR1 MNHEY, CDR2 SVGEGT. CDR3 length equals 15 residues. With 5 bases clipped from V and 6 bases from J, the junction kept 7 bases outside the gene matches. The CDR3 bases are TGTGCCAGCAGTGACCAACAGGGGGCGCATGAAAAACTGTTTTTT. Amino acid sequence: CASSDQQGAHEKLFF.

V gene TRBV6-2 or TRBV6-3 combines with J gene TRBJ2-7; tentative D call: TRBD2 (6 bases). Germline V gene data show CDR1 as MNHEY and CDR2 as SVGEGT. Trimming took off 4 bases at V and 3 bases at J, with 13 bases between the two ends. The CDR3 spans 14 residues. The CDR3 DNA reads as TGTGCCAGCAGTTTCGGGACTCGCAACTACGAGCAGTACTTC. It is translated as CASSFGTRNYEQYF.

The rearrangement links TRBV28 to TRBJ2-4, with 8 nucleotides matching TRBD1. The J segment lost 9 bases and the V segment lost 5 bases, leaving 6 bases of the junction unmatched. Germline V gene data show CDR1 as MDHEN and CDR2 as SYDVKM. CDR3 length: 13 amino acids. The CDR3 reads CASSPGQGGIQYF. The CDR3 DNA is TGTGCCAGCAGTCCCGGACAGGGAGGCATTCAGTACTTC.

This chain joins TRBV28 and TRBJ2-5, with TRBD1 matching over 11 bases. CDR1 is MDHEN, CDR2 SYDVKM, per germline. Trimming took 7 bases from V and 5 from J; bases not matched to a gene: 3. The CDR3 extends over 13 amino acids. In DNA, the CDR3 is TGTGCCAGCAACAGGGACAGGGGGGAGACCCAGTACTTC. Protein sequence: CASNRDRGETQYF.

V and J are TRBV6-2 or TRBV6-3 and TRBJ2-7, with D perhaps matching TRBD2 (6 bases). V lost 0 bases, J lost 7 bases, and 7 bases lay in between. Germline V CDR1 and CDR2: MNHEY, SVGEGT. This CDR3 contains 12 residues. As DNA, the CDR3 is TGTGCCAGCAGTTACTCTGGGAGGGAGCAGTACTTC. Translated: CASSYSGREQYF.

This rearrangement joins TRBV4-1 to TRBJ1-4; weak D call: TRBD1 (5 bases). Germline CDR1 is MGHRA and CDR2 is YSYEKL. There are 17 residues in the CDR3. Between the trimmed V and J ends, which lost 2 bases and 8 bases, there was a span of 21 bases. The CDR3 loop reads CASSQFIPGYRREKLFF. Written as DNA, the CDR3 is TGCGCCAGCAGCCAATTCATTCCAGGGTATCGGCGCGAAAAACTGTTTTTT.

V gene TRBV2 combines with J gene TRBJ1-3; D may be TRBD1 (6 bases). The CDR3 loop spans 16 amino acids. Trimming took 6 bases from V and 4 from J, leaving 19 bases between them. Germline values: CDR1 SNHLY, CDR2 FYNNEI. The CDR3 protein is CASSESTGTTGNTIYF. The CDR3 DNA sequence: TGTGCCAGCAGCGAGTCAACAGGGACTACGGGAAACACCATATATTTT. Filled out from reference TRBV2 and TRBJ1-3, the complete variable domain reads EPEVTQTPSHQVTQMGQEVILRCVPISNHLYFYWYRQILGQKVEFLVSFYNNEISEKSEIFDDQFSVERPDGSNFTLKIRSTKLEDSAMYFCASSESTGTTGNTIYFGEGSWLTVV.

The chain carries TRBV3-1 (or the pseudogene TRBV3-2) and TRBJ1-3; D ambiguous. The CDR3 spans 19 residues. CDR1 and CDR2 (germline): LGHDT, YNNKEL (reference sequence). Deletions cut 3 bases from V and 0 bases from J, with 21 bases between. The DNA for the CDR3 is TGTGCCAGCAGCCATAGGCGGGTAGCTTCCCGTAACTCTGGAAACACCATATATTTT. Amino acid sequence: CASSHRRVASRNSGNTIYF.

The chain carries TRBV9 and TRBJ1-5; no reliable D call. The CDR3 is 15 amino acids. Deletions cut 0 bases from V and 5 bases from J, with 12 bases between. CDR1 and CDR2 from the germline V gene are SGDLS and YYNGEE. CDR3 in amino acids: CASSVASGIDQPQHF. DNA of the CDR3: TGTGCCAGCAGCGTAGCATCCGGGATCGATCAGCCCCAGCATTTT.

This chain uses TRBV7-8 with TRBJ1-5; D call uncertain. Germline-derived CDR1 and CDR2 are SGHVS and FQNEAQ. Between the trimmed V and J ends, which lost 5 bases and 1 base, there was a span of 12 bases. This CDR3 has 15 residues. The CDR3 is CASSQTRRSNQPQHF. CDR3 coding DNA: TGTGCCAGCAGCCAAACTCGCAGGAGCAATCAGCCCCAGCATTTT.

This chain joins TRBV9 and TRBJ2-7; D may be TRBD1 (6 bases). Trimming pared 4 bases from V and 3 bases from J, leaving 17 bases between. This CDR3 is 15 amino acids long. Per germline, CDR1 SGDLS and CDR2 YYNGEE. Written as DNA, the CDR3 is TGTGCCAGCAGCCCAACCCGGGACACCAGCTACGAGCAGTACTTC. Residues: CASSPTRDTSYEQYF.

The rearrangement joins TRBV30 to TRBJ1-2; tentative D call: TRBD1 (5 bases). The germline gives CDR1 GTSNPN, CDR2 SVGIG (reference sequence). The ends were cut back, 5 bases at V and 1 base at J, with 14 bases in the middle. CDR3 length equals 14 residues. DNA for the CDR3: TGTGCCTGGGAGTATAGACAGAGTAACTATGGCTACACCTTC. Translation gives CAWEYRQSNYGYTF.

The chain carries TRBV19 and TRBJ1-6; no clear D gene. The germline V and J ends were trimmed by 7 bases and 7 bases, with 11 bases remaining between them. Per germline, CDR1 LNHDA and CDR2 SQIVND (reference sequence). The CDR3 is made up of 13 amino acids. CDR3 coding DNA: TGTGCCAGTAATCCGGAGGCCAATTCACCCCTCCACTTT. Translating it yields CASNPEANSPLHF.

The chain recombines TRBV3-1 (or the pseudogene TRBV3-2) with TRBJ1-2; 9 bases align to TRBD1. There are 15 residues in the CDR3. Germline V lookup: CDR1 LGHDT, CDR2 YNNKEL (reference sequence). Trimming removed 1 base from V and 4 bases from J; junction bases left unmatched: 4. CDR3 DNA: TGTGCCAGCAGCCAAGTCGGGACAGGGACCTATGGCTACACCTTC. Translated, it gives CASSQVGTGTYGYTF.

CDR3 protein: CASSPQRTSGSYEQYF. The CDR3, as DNA: TGTGCCAGTAGTCCTCAAAGGACTAGCGGGAGCTACGAGCAGTACTTC. The chain combines TRBV19 with TRBJ2-7; 13 nucleotides agree with TRBD2. In germline, CDR1 is LNHDA, CDR2 SQIVND (reference sequence). The CDR3 covers 16 residues. Trimming at V came to 5 bases and at J to 3 bases, leaving 7 bases not matched to a gene.